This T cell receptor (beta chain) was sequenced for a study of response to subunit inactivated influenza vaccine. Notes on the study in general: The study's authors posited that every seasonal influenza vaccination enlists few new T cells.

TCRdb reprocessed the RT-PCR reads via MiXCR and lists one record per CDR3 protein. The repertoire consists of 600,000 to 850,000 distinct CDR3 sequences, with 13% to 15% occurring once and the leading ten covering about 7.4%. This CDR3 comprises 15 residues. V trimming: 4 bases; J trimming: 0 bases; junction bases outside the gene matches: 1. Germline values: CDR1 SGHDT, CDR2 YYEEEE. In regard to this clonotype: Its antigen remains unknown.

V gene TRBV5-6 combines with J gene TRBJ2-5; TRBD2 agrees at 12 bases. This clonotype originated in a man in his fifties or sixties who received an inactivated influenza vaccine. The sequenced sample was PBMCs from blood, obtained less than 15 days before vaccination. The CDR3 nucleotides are TGTGCCAGCAGCCGGACTAGCGGGGACCAAGAGACCCAGTACTTC. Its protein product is CASSRTSGDQETQYF.